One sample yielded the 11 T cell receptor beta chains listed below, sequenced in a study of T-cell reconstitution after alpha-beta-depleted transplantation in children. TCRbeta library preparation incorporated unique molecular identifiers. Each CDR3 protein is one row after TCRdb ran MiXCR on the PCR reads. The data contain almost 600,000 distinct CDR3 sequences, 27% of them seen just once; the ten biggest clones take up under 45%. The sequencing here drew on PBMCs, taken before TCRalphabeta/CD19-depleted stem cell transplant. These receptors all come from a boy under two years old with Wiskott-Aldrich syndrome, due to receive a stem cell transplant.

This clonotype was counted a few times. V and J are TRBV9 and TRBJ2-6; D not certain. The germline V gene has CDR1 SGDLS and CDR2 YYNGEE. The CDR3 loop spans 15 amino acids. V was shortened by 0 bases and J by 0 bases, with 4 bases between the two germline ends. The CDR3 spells CASSVVVSGANVLTF. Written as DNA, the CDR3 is TGTGCCAGCAGCGTAGTAGTCTCTGGGGCCAACGTCCTGACTTTC.

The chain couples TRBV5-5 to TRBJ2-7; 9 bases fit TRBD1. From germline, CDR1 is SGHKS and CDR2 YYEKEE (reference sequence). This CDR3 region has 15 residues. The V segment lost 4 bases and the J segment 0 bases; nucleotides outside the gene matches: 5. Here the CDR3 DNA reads TGTGCCAGCAGCCGGACAGGGGCGAGCTCCTACGAGCAGTACTTC. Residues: CASSRTGASSYEQYF.

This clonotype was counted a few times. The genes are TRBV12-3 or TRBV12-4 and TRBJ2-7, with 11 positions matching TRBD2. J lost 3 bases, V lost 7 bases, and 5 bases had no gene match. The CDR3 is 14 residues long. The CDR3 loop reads CASTTGLADYEQYF. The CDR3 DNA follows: TGTGCCAGCACAACGGGACTAGCGGACTACGAGCAGTACTTC.

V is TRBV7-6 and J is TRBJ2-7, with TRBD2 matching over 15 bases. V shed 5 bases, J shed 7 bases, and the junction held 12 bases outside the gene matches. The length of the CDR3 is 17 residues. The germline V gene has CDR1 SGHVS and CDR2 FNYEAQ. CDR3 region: CASSLSGTSGRLVEQYF. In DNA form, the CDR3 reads TGTGCCAGCAGCCTATCGGGGACTAGCGGGAGGCTGGTAGAGCAGTACTTC.

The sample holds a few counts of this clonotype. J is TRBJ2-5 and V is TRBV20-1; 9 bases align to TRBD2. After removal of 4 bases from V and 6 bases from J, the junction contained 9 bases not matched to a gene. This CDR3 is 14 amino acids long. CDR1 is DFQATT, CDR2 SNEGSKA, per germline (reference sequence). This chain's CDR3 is CSATLAGERKTQYF. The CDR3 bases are TGCAGTGCTACTTTAGCGGGAGAGCGAAAGACCCAGTACTTC.

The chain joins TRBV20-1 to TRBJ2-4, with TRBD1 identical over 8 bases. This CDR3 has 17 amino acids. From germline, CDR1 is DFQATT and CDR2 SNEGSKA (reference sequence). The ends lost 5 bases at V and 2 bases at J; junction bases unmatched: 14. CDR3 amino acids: CSARSAGGMGSKNIQYF. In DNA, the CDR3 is TGCAGTGCTCGAAGCGCAGGGGGCATGGGGTCCAAAAACATTCAGTACTTC.

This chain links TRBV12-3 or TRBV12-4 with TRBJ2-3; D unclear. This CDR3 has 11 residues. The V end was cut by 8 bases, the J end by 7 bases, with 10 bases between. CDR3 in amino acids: CASLLENTQYF. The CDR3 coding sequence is TGTGCCAGCCTTTTGGAGAATACGCAGTATTTT.

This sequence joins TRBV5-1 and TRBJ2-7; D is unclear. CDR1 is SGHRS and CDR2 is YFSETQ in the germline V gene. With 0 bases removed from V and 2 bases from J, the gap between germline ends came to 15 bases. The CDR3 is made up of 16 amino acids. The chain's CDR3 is CASSLGLRPLTYEQYF. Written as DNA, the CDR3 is TGCGCCAGCAGCTTGGGGTTGCGACCTCTAACCTACGAGCAGTACTTC.

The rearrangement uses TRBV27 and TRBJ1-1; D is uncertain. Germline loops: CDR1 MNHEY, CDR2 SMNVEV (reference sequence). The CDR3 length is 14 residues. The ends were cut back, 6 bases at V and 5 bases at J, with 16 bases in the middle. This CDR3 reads CASSRPGFATEAFF. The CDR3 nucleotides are TGTGCCAGCAGCCGCCCCGGGTTCGCGACTGAAGCTTTCTTT.

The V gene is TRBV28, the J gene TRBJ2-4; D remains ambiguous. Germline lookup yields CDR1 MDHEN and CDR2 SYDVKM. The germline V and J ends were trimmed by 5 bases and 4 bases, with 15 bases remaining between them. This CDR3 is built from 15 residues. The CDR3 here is CASSTTVGRKNIQYF. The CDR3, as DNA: TGTGCCAGCAGTACCACTGTCGGCCGGAAAAACATTCAGTACTTC.

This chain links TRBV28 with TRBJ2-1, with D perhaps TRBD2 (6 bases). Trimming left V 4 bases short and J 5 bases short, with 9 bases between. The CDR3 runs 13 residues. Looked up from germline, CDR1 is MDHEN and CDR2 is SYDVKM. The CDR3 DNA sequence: TGTGCCAGCAGTTGGGGGGTGGACAATGAGCAGTTCTTC. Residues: CASSWGVDNEQFF. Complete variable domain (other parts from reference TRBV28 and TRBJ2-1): DVKVTQSSRYLVKRTGEKVFLECVQDMDHENMFWYRQDPGLGLRLIYFSYDVKMKEKGDIPEGYSVSREKKERFSLILESASTNQTSMYLCASSWGVDNEQFFGPGTRLTVL.